The 3 T cell receptor beta chains below all came from one sample that was sequenced in a study of blood T cells in healthy people across ages (dated by TCRdb to about 2015). Library construction relied on 5' RACE. Instrument on record: Illumina HiSeq 2500. A second PCR of roughly 7 to 12 cycles was run with a J-beta primer mix and a sample-barcoded 5' primer. The public reads were reanalyzed by TCRdb: fastp trimming at Q25, MiXCR alignment, in-frame beta chains only. Every CDR3 protein is listed once, alongside the most common genes and DNA of its rows. This sample lists about 640,000 distinct CDR3 sequences; less than 35% were detected once. Together, the top ten hold more than 15% of the sample. The specimen was blood. The receptors stem from a woman older than 75 in good health.

The rearrangement uses TRBV6-5 and TRBJ2-5; D perhaps matches TRBD2 (6 bases). Trimming removed 5 bases at V and 11 bases at J, with 21 bases between. This CDR3 region has 14 residues. Germline CDR1 reads MNHEY; CDR2 reads SVGAGI. The CDR3 sequence is CASSPGGTSDEQYF. The CDR3 DNA reads TGTGCCAGCAGTCCAGGCGGGACGTCGGATGAGCAGTACTTC.

The V gene is TRBV6-2 or TRBV6-3, the J gene TRBJ2-5, with D possibly TRBD2 on 9 matching bases. The CDR3 consists of 18 residues. V was clipped by 4 bases and J by 5 bases, with 26 bases between them. Germline loops: CDR1 MNHEY, CDR2 SVGEGT. CDR3 in DNA: TGTGCCAGCAGTTTACGACGAAGCATAGCGGGGGACAGGGAGACCCAGTACTTC. It codes for CASSLRRSIAGDRETQYF.

The table lists this clonotype with a few counts. The CDR3 loop is CASSEYRGSGKPQHF. CDR3 DNA: TGTGCCAGCAGTGAATATCGAGGTAGTGGGAAGCCCCAGCATTTT. The rearrangement links TRBV2 to TRBJ1-5; D unresolved. Germline lookup yields CDR1 SNHLY and CDR2 FYNNEI. The CDR3 is 15 amino acids. V lost 2 bases, J lost 8 bases, and 16 bases lay in between.